These 32 T cell receptor beta chains share one sample of origin, sequenced in a study of siplizumab effects on memory and regulatory T cells. Here immunoSEQ multiplex PCR was the method, and the copy in TCRdb shows in-frame clones only, minus some. The table includes about 100,000 clones, 90% to 95% detected once. The sample taken for sequencing was CD4+ T cells sorted from blood. The receptor source for this set is a human donor in good health.

This clone was seen more than once but under ten times. This chain uses TRBV5-1 with TRBJ1-2; TRBD1 agrees at 9 bases. The CDR3 is 14 residues long. Per germline, CDR1 SGHRS and CDR2 YFSETQ. V was pared by 4 bases and J by 2 bases, with 3 bases of the junction left unmatched. The CDR3 spells CASSTTGGNYGYTF. The DNA of the CDR3 is TGCGCCAGCAGCACGACAGGGGGGAACTATGGCTACACCTTC.

This chain uses TRBV19 with TRBJ2-1, with 10 bases that match TRBD2. With V trimmed by 3 bases and J by 6 bases, 5 bases remained unmatched. Germline loops: CDR1 LNHDA, CDR2 SQIVND (reference sequence). CDR3 length equals 15 residues. CDR3 sequence: CASSIKREGSNEQFF. The CDR3 coding sequence is TGTGCCAGTAGTATCAAGCGGGAGGGATCCAATGAGCAGTTCTTC.

This sequence joins TRBV23-1 and TRBJ2-3, with no clear D. TRBV23-1 is an ORF, with its function uncertain. V lost 0 bases, J lost 2 bases, and 9 bases lay in between. This CDR3 has 15 amino acids. For the CDR3, the DNA is TGCGCCAGCAGTCAATCTATCAGAGTCACAGATACGCAGTATTTT. Translating gives CASSQSIRVTDTQYF.

V is TRBV6-1 and J is TRBJ1-1; D is uncertain. In germline, CDR1 is MNHNS, CDR2 SASEGT. The CDR3 runs 13 residues. V lost 6 bases and J lost 0, with 8 bases in between. The CDR3 region is CASSLQMNTEAFF. CDR3 DNA: TGTGCCAGCAGCCTTCAGATGAACACTGAAGCTTTCTTT.

The chain combines TRBV23-1 with TRBJ2-7; TRBD1 agrees at 11 bases. TRBV23-1 is filed as an ORF, its function uncertain. The CDR3 extends over 16 amino acids. The V and J ends lost 0 bases and 3 bases, in that order; junction bases with no gene match: 4. CDR3 DNA sequence: TGCGCCAGCAGTCAATCTGTGGGACAGGGGGTCTACGAGCAGTACTTC. Translated: CASSQSVGQGVYEQYF.

The chain carries TRBV6-6 and TRBJ1-5, with TRBD1 as a possible D gene (5 bases). Germline V gene data show CDR1 as MNHNY and CDR2 as SVGAGI (reference sequence). CDR3 size: 13 residues. Trimming left V 8 bases short and J 5 bases short, with 13 bases between. The CDR3 sequence: CASHGGIDQPQHF. The CDR3, as DNA: TGTGCCAGCCACGGGGGGATAGATCAGCCCCAGCATTTT.

Here the CDR3 DNA reads TGTGCCAGCTCACAACGACGCGAGCAGTACTTC. It translates to CASSQRREQYF. This chain links TRBV18 with TRBJ2-7; D is ambiguous. The CDR3 contains 11 residues. Trimming shortened V by 4 bases and J by 6 bases, and 7 bases separated the two germline ends. From germline, CDR1 is KGHSH and CDR2 LQKENI.

The chain carries TRBV30 and TRBJ2-7; perhaps TRBD2 as D (5 bases). Germline CDR1 and CDR2: GTSNPN and SVGIG (reference sequence). The ends were cut back, 1 base at V and 4 bases at J, with 17 bases in the middle. CDR3 size: 15 residues. The CDR3, as DNA: TGTGCCTGGAGTGGTGCGAGGGAATCGGTTTACGAGCAGTACTTC. Its translation is CAWSGARESVYEQYF.

In regard to this clone: The sample has other DNA sequences that encode this CDR3 too. The V call is TRBV9, the J call TRBJ2-7, with D possibly being TRBD2 (5 bases). This CDR3 is 14 amino acids long. Trimming stripped 4 bases from V and 7 bases from J, with 18 bases between. Germline CDR1 and CDR2: SGDLS and YYNGEE. The chain's CDR3 is CASSSGMWGGEQYF. DNA of the CDR3: TGTGCCAGCAGCTCGGGGATGTGGGGTGGGGAGCAGTACTTC.

The V and J genes are TRBV18 and TRBJ2-1; TRBD2 matches 12 bases. The CDR3 sequence is 17 residues long. CDR1 is KGHSH, CDR2 LQKENI, per germline. V was clipped by 4 bases and J by 4 bases; unmatched bases: 8. CDR3 sequence (DNA): TGTGCCAGCTCACTTAGGACTAGCGGGATAGCATACAATGAGCAGTTCTTC. Translation: CASSLRTSGIAYNEQFF.

The rearrangement uses TRBV18 and TRBJ1-1, with a tentative D call TRBD1 (6 bases). V lost 6 bases and J 0 bases, leaving 8 bases between the germline ends. The CDR3 covers 13 residues. Germline CDR1 reads KGHSH; CDR2 reads LQKENI. The CDR3 DNA reads TGTGCCAGCTCCGGGACATTGAACACTGAAGCTTTCTTT. Translated, it gives CASSGTLNTEAFF.

The V gene is TRBV6-5, the J gene TRBJ1-1; 8 nucleotides align to TRBD1. V gave up 8 bases and J gave up 1 base; unmatched junction bases: 3. Per the germline V gene, CDR1 is MNHEY and CDR2 is SVGAGI. The CDR3 loop spans 13 amino acids. The CDR3 sequence: CASRQGPNTEAFF. CDR3 in DNA: TGTGCCAGCCGACAGGGGCCGAACACTGAAGCTTTCTTT.

The V and J genes are TRBV5-4 and TRBJ2-2; possibly TRBD1 or TRBD2 for D (5 bases each). This CDR3 region has 15 residues. V lost 5 bases to trimming and J lost 4 bases, with 15 bases between them. The germline V gene encodes CDR1 SGHNT and CDR2 YYREEE (reference sequence). The CDR3 protein is CASSIEGPRTGELFF. CDR3 nucleotides: TGTGCCAGCAGTATTGAGGGACCCCGCACCGGGGAGCTGTTTTTT. Drawing the rest from reference TRBV5-4 and TRBJ2-2, the complete variable domain is ETGVTQSPTHLIKTRGQQVTLRCSSQSGHNTVSWYQQALGQGPQFIFQYYREEENGRGNFPPRFSGLQFPNYSSELNVNALELDDSALYLCASSIEGPRTGELFFGEGSRLTVL.

This rearrangement joins TRBV4-1 to TRBJ2-6, with 9 bases identical to TRBD1. Germline V gene sequence: CDR1 MGHRA, CDR2 YSYEKL. CDR3 length: 17 amino acids. Trimming cost V 4 bases and J 4 bases; bases outside gene matches: 8. CDR3 region: CASSPDRGQSGANVLTF. CDR3 DNA sequence: TGCGCCAGCAGCCCGGACAGGGGCCAATCGGGGGCCAACGTCCTGACTTTC.

The chain recombines TRBV14 with TRBJ2-3; D call uncertain. This CDR3 is built from 13 residues. Germline-derived CDR1 and CDR2 are SGHDN and FVKESK. The V and J ends lost 7 bases and 2 bases respectively, with 10 bases between them. For the CDR3, the DNA is TGTGCCAGCACCCAGGAATACACAGATACGCAGTATTTT. Its protein product is CASTQEYTDTQYF. Filled out from reference TRBV14 and TRBJ2-3, the complete variable domain reads EAGVTQFPSHSVIEKGQTVTLRCDPISGHDNLYWYRRVMGKEIKFLLHFVKESKQDESGMPNNRFLAERTGGTYSTLKVQPAELEDSGVYFCASTQEYTDTQYFGPGTRLTVL.

The table lists this clone with a few counts. This chain connects TRBV28 to TRBJ2-5; D uncertain. The V end lost 5 bases, the J end lost 1 base, and 8 bases lay between the germline ends. Germline V gives CDR1 MDHEN, CDR2 SYDVKM. The CDR3 covers 13 residues. The CDR3 loop reads CASSLRVQETQYF. CDR3 DNA sequence: TGTGCCAGCAGTCTCCGGGTCCAAGAGACCCAGTACTTC.

The chain recombines TRBV13 with TRBJ1-5; D possibly corresponds to TRBD1 (5 bases). Trimming removed 0 bases at V and 4 bases at J, with 16 bases between. This CDR3 comprises 17 residues. Germline V gene lookup returns CDR1 PRHDT and CDR2 FYEKMQ (reference sequence). CDR3 nucleotide sequence: TGTGCCAGCAGCTTAGGTGGTCGGGGGGGGATTAATCAGCCCCAGCATTTT. Translated: CASSLGGRGGINQPQHF.

This clone was found once. V is TRBV19 and J is TRBJ1-2; D not resolved. The CDR3 is 13 amino acids. CDR1 and CDR2 from the germline V gene are LNHDA and SQIVND (reference sequence). Trimming removed 4 bases at V and 5 bases at J, with 11 bases between. The CDR3 here is CASSTPPTYGYTF. CDR3 bases: TGTGCCAGTAGTACCCCGCCCACATATGGCTACACCTTC.

For the CDR3, the DNA is TGTGCCAGCAGCTTGAAAGGGTTATACAGGGCTCGCACAGATACGCAGTATTTT. This sequence encodes CASSLKGLYRARTDTQYF. The chain links TRBV5-6 to TRBJ2-3, with a possible D match to TRBD1 (6 bases). CDR1 is SGHDT and CDR2 is YYEEEE in the germline V gene. Trimming stripped 1 base from V and 1 base from J, with 19 bases between. There are 18 residues in the CDR3. Looking up the rest from reference TRBV5-6 and TRBJ2-3 gives the full variable domain: DAGVTQSPTHLIKTRGQQVTLRCSPKSGHDTVSWYQQALGQGPQFIFQYYEEEERQRGNFPDRFSGHQFPNYSSELNVNALLLGDSALYLCASSLKGLYRARTDTQYFGPGTRLTVL.

J is TRBJ2-3 and V is TRBV7-3, with D perhaps matching TRBD1 (6 bases). The V gene's germline CDR1 is SGHTA and CDR2 FQGTGA. Trimming left V 1 base short and J 2 bases short, with 13 bases between. The CDR3 runs 16 residues. The CDR3 protein is CASSLRRQAITDTQYF. Here the CDR3 DNA reads TGTGCCAGCAGCTTAAGACGACAGGCAATCACAGATACGCAGTATTTT.

This chain uses TRBV7-8 with TRBJ2-1; D ambiguous. V lost 1 base and J lost 3, with 4 bases in between. The CDR3 sequence is 13 residues long. The germline V gene encodes CDR1 SGHVS and CDR2 FQNEAQ. The CDR3 loop is CASSLEDYNEQFF. The CDR3, as DNA: TGTGCCAGCAGCTTAGAGGACTACAATGAGCAGTTCTTC. Combining the CDR3 with reference TRBV7-8 and TRBJ2-1 gives the whole variable domain GAGVSQSPRYKVAKRGQDVALRCDPISGHVSLFWYQQALGQGPEFLTYFQNEAQLDKSGLPSDRFFAERPEGSVSTLKIQRTQQEDSAVYLCASSLEDYNEQFFGPGTRLTVL.

The chain is built from TRBV7-2 and TRBJ2-7; 9 bases are shared with TRBD1. CDR1 and CDR2 from the germline V gene are SGHTA and FQGNSA. CDR3 size: 14 residues. V gave up 4 bases and J gave up 4 bases; unmatched junction bases: 5. The DNA for the CDR3 is TGTGCCAGCAGCTCGTCGGGACAGGGTTACGAGCAGTACTTC. Translated, it gives CASSSSGQGYEQYF.

V usage is TRBV9 and J usage is TRBJ2-2; TRBD2 matches at 13 bases. V gave up 1 base and J gave up 5 bases; unmatched junction bases: 5. CDR3 length: 17 amino acids. In germline, CDR1 is SGDLS, CDR2 YYNGEE. The CDR3 DNA reads TGTGCCAGCAGCGTAACTAGCGGGAGGGCAAGGACCGGGGAGCTGTTTTTT. This codes for CASSVTSGRARTGELFF.

The chain employs TRBV9 and TRBJ2-3; D not resolved. The length of the CDR3 is 16 residues. Trimming stripped 4 bases from V and 0 bases from J, with 15 bases between. Germline V gene sequence: CDR1 SGDLS, CDR2 YYNGEE. CDR3 region: CASSPIEVTSTDTQYF. CDR3 sequence (DNA): TGTGCCAGCAGCCCCATCGAGGTTACTAGCACAGATACGCAGTATTTT.

This clone was detected only a few times. The J gene is TRBJ2-3, the V gene TRBV27; perhaps TRBD2 as D (6 bases). The CDR3 spans 14 residues. In germline, CDR1 is MNHEY, CDR2 SMNVEV (reference sequence). Trimming took 6 bases from V and 2 from J, leaving 12 bases between them. In nucleotides, the CDR3 is TGTGCCAGCAGGCAAAGACTAGACACAGATACGCAGTATTTT. This codes for CASRQRLDTDTQYF.

This clone has a single count. The V and J genes are TRBV27 and TRBJ2-7; 10 positions match TRBD1. The CDR3 extends over 15 amino acids. V shed 5 bases and J 3 bases; nucleotides not matched to a gene: 7. Germline CDR1 and CDR2: MNHEY and SMNVEV (reference sequence). The CDR3 DNA sequence: TGTGCCAGCAGTCGAGCCGGACAGGGGGGCTACGAGCAGTACTTC. It codes for CASSRAGQGGYEQYF.

This chain joins TRBV5-1 and TRBJ1-6, with D unresolved. The CDR3 covers 14 residues. V gave up 0 bases and J gave up 7 bases, with 8 bases separating them. Germline CDR1 and CDR2: SGHRS and YFSETQ. The CDR3: CASSLAQENSPLHF. The CDR3 nucleotides read TGCGCCAGCAGCTTGGCTCAAGAGAATTCACCCCTCCACTTT.

The V call is TRBV4-2, the J call TRBJ1-5; 7 positions agree with TRBD1. Germline-derived CDR1 and CDR2 are LGHNA and YNFKEQ. V shed 4 bases, J shed 7 bases, and the junction held 7 bases outside the gene matches. The CDR3 length is 14 residues. The CDR3 DNA reads as TGTGCCAGCAGCCCACGACAGGGCGGCCAGCCCCAGCATTTT. This encodes CASSPRQGGQPQHF.

CDR3 residues: CASRPLSTGELFF. CDR3 nucleotide sequence: TGTGCCAGCAGGCCACTATCTACCGGGGAGCTGTTTTTT. The chain carries TRBV6-5 and TRBJ2-2; D unclear. Germline V CDR1 and CDR2: MNHEY, SVGAGI. V was pared by 6 bases and J by 5 bases, with 10 bases between. The CDR3 totals 13 residues.

This rearrangement joins TRBV19 to TRBJ2-1; TRBD2 aligns across 8 bases. The CDR3 spans 15 residues. Germline loops: CDR1 LNHDA, CDR2 SQIVND (reference sequence). Trimming took 5 bases from V and 2 from J; bases not matched to a gene: 5. CDR3 DNA sequence: TGTGCCAGTAGTGCTACTAGCGGAACCTACAATGAGCAGTTCTTC. It codes for CASSATSGTYNEQFF.

The chain uses TRBV5-1 and TRBJ2-5; D perhaps matches TRBD1 (6 bases). V was clipped by 0 bases and J by 4 bases, with 10 bases between them. CDR1 and CDR2 from the germline V gene are SGHRS and YFSETQ. This CDR3 has 14 amino acids. The CDR3 loop reads CASSLGQARETQYF. CDR3 in DNA: TGCGCCAGCAGCTTGGGACAGGCTCGAGAGACCCAGTACTTC. The entire variable domain, with the rest obtained from reference TRBV5-1 and TRBJ2-5, is as follows: KAGVTQTPRYLIKTRGQQVTLSCSPISGHRSVSWYQQTPGQGLQFLFEYFSETQRNKGNFPGRFSGRQFSNSRSEMNVSTLELGDSALYLCASSLGQARETQYFGPGTRLLVL.

The chain employs TRBV6-5 and TRBJ2-7, with 7 nucleotides matching TRBD1. The germline V gene encodes CDR1 MNHEY and CDR2 SVGAGI. Trimming at V came to 8 bases and at J to 4 bases, leaving 14 bases not matched to a gene. The CDR3 sequence is 15 residues long. CDR3: CASEDTGSRGYEQYF. The CDR3 DNA sequence: TGTGCCAGCGAGGACACGGGGTCCAGGGGGTACGAGCAGTACTTC.